This T cell receptor (beta chain) was identified in a study of T cell clonotyping in hematopoietic cell transplantation. Overall study context: Recipient samples before transplant were obtained post-cytoreduction.

Trimming cost V 7 bases and J 4 bases, with 10 bases left between them. CDR1 is MDHEN and CDR2 is SYDVKM in the germline V gene. The CDR3 contains 12 residues. Stated time point: recipient sample about 28 days before transplant, after cytoreduction. Regarding the study as a whole: Without cell sorting, CD4 versus CD8 contributions remain unresolved. At the given depth, recipient repertoires were over 97% de novo clonotypes.

The assay was immunoSEQ multiplex PCR, and TCRdb's table has in-frame clones only and misses some. The sample yields tens of thousands of clones, 70% to 90% seen once. Comment on this clone: The antigen remains undetermined.

Here the sequenced sample was peripheral blood mononuclear cells, taken before stem cell transplant. The clonotype was recovered from a man aged 55 to 70 with biphenotypic leukemia. Some clones in this sample may be carry-over from other donors' samples. This chain uses TRBV28 with TRBJ1-2, with D unresolved. CDR3 nucleotides: TGTGCCAGCAAAGACACAATCTATGGCTACACCTTC. Its protein is CASKDTIYGYTF.